Shown below are 23 T cell receptor beta chains from a single sample sequenced in a study of graft-versus-host responses after intestinal transplantation. TCRdb keeps only in-frame clones here, not all; method: immunoSEQ multiplex PCR. This table holds about 12,000 clones, roughly 37% found once. Co-plating was performed using 200,000 CFSE-labeled responder cells and 200,000 irradiated, violet-dye-labeled stimulator cells. The specimen was alloreactive CD8+ T cells from a mixed lymphocyte reaction culture, collected before intestinal transplant. Subset here: CFSE-low proliferating T cells sorted from approximately 6-day pre-transplant mixed lymphocyte reaction (GvH or HvG direction). All receptors derive from a human patient who received an intestinal transplant.

The chain employs TRBV4-1 and TRBJ1-3, with D perhaps TRBD1 (5 bases). Germline CDR1 is MGHRA and CDR2 is YSYEKL. V dropped 1 base and J dropped 2 bases, with 9 bases sitting between them. CDR3 size: 15 residues. DNA of the CDR3: TGCGCCAGCAGCCAAGTGAGGGGAACTGGAAACACCATATATTTT. This encodes CASSQVRGTGNTIYF.

The chain is built from TRBV9 and TRBJ2-7; the D is unclear. Germline loops: CDR1 SGDLS, CDR2 YYNGEE. The CDR3 has 13 amino acids. The V end lost 4 bases, the J end lost 2 bases, and 10 bases lay between the germline ends. The CDR3 coding sequence is TGTGCCAGCAGCCCTGGGCCCACCTACGAGCAGTACTTC. Translating it yields CASSPGPTYEQYF.

The rearrangement joins TRBV5-5 to TRBJ1-4; possible D gene TRBD1, 5 bases. V lost 4 bases, J lost 8 bases, and 15 bases lay in between. This CDR3 is built from 14 residues. CDR1 and CDR2 from the germline V gene are SGHKS and YYEKEE (reference sequence). DNA for the CDR3: TGTGCCAGCAGCCTGGGGCAGGGAGGCGAAAAACTGTTTTTT. Its protein product is CASSLGQGGEKLFF.

The rearrangement links TRBV29-1 to TRBJ2-1, with 8 bases identical to TRBD2. J was trimmed by 3 bases and V by 6 bases; bases with no gene match: 7. There are 14 residues in the CDR3. CDR1 and CDR2 (germline): SQVTM, ANQGSEA. The CDR3 region is CSVLTSGDYNEQFF. CDR3 DNA sequence: TGCAGCGTCCTTACTAGCGGTGACTACAATGAGCAGTTCTTC.

The gene calls are TRBV4-1 and TRBJ1-2, with unresolved D. The V gene's germline CDR1 is MGHRA and CDR2 YSYEKL. CDR3 length: 12 amino acids. V dropped 0 bases and J dropped 6 bases, with 5 bases sitting between them. CDR3 region: CASSQDANGYTF. DNA of the CDR3: TGCGCCAGCAGCCAAGACGCCAATGGCTACACCTTC.

This clone was observed a few times. J is TRBJ2-7 and V is TRBV7-2; TRBD1 matches at 10 bases. Germline assignment: CDR1 SGHTA and CDR2 FQGNSA. The CDR3 runs 14 residues. Trimming took 4 bases from V and 5 from J; bases not matched to a gene: 5. The CDR3 protein is CASSSWDRGDEQYF. CDR3 nucleotides: TGTGCCAGCAGCTCTTGGGACAGGGGCGACGAGCAGTACTTC.

J is TRBJ2-5 and V is TRBV7-2; 9 positions agree with TRBD1. Unmatched junction bases numbered 4, after V lost 10 bases and J lost 4 bases. Germline V gene lookup returns CDR1 SGHTA and CDR2 FQGNSA. CDR3 size: 12 residues. The CDR3 spells CATQDRGETQYF. The CDR3 DNA sequence: TGTGCCACCCAGGACAGGGGAGAGACCCAGTACTTC.

The V and J genes are TRBV9 and TRBJ2-7, with 7 bases identical to TRBD1. Germline trimming cut 4 bases from V and 6 bases from J; bases unmatched to any gene: 13. Germline V CDR1 and CDR2: SGDLS, YYNGEE. There are 15 residues in the CDR3. The DNA for the CDR3 is TGTGCCAGCAGCACTTCCGACAGGGAAGCTGCCGAGCAGTACTTC. It is translated as CASSTSDREAAEQYF.

This clone appeared once. V usage is TRBV21-1 and J usage is TRBJ2-5; the DNA was not used to check the table's D call, TRBD2. The J call may be in error: the DNA end matches TRBJ2-7 better. TRBV21-1 counts as a pseudogene. The CDR3 loop spans 19 amino acids. CDR3 coding DNA: TGTGCCAGCAGCAAAGTGCGGGTTTTGAGCGGGCGTAGGGCCTACGAGCAGTACTTC. Amino acids: CASSKVRVLSGRRAYEQYF.

Only a few counts were recorded for this clone. The V gene is TRBV7-6, the J gene TRBJ1-5; D perhaps matches TRBD1 (5 bases). Between the trimmed V and J ends, which lost 7 bases and 1 base, there was a span of 8 bases. This CDR3 has 13 amino acids. Germline CDR1 is SGHVS and CDR2 is FNYEAQ. CDR3 in amino acids: CASTGRSNQPQHF. The DNA of the CDR3 is TGTGCCAGCACAGGGAGGAGCAATCAGCCCCAGCATTTT.

CDR3 in amino acids: CASSLGFLGTNEKLFF. The DNA of the CDR3 is TGTGCCAGCAGCTTAGGGTTTTTGGGGACTAATGAAAAACTGTTTTTT. The chain combines TRBV7-8 with TRBJ1-4; D not resolved. Trimming removed 1 base at V and 2 bases at J, with 11 bases between. The CDR3 runs to 16 residues. CDR1 SGHVS and CDR2 FQNEAQ come from the germline V gene.

In its sample, this clone was seen a few times. The rearrangement links TRBV30 to TRBJ1-4; D is unresolved. Germline lookup yields CDR1 GTSNPN and CDR2 SVGIG (reference sequence). V dropped 0 bases and J dropped 7 bases, with 9 bases sitting between them. This CDR3 contains 13 residues. Here the CDR3 DNA reads TGTGCCTGGAGTGTAGTAGGGTTTGAAAAACTGTTTTTT. It encodes CAWSVVGFEKLFF.

V is TRBV11-1 and J is TRBJ1-2, with 7 bases that match TRBD1. Germline CDR1 SGHAT, CDR2 FQDESV (reference sequence). The junction had 2 bases not matched to a gene; V was cut back by 5 bases and J by 2 bases. The CDR3 runs to 13 residues. CDR3 sequence: CASSPGQNYGYTF. CDR3 sequence (DNA): TGTGCCAGCAGCCCGGGACAGAACTATGGCTACACCTTC.

Turning to this clone: Other DNA sequences in this specimen translate into the identical CDR3. V usage is TRBV30 and J usage is TRBJ2-1; D is perhaps TRBD1 (6 bases). The CDR3 spans 12 residues. Trimming stripped 1 base from V and 10 bases from J, with 11 bases between. Germline CDR1 and CDR2: GTSNPN and SVGIG (reference sequence). CDR3 loop: CAWSEGVGEQFF. CDR3 DNA sequence: TGTGCCTGGAGTGAGGGGGTGGGGGAGCAGTTCTTC.

The chain employs TRBV28 and TRBJ1-1; D unclear. Trimming removed 2 bases from V and 7 bases from J, with 8 bases in between. This CDR3 is 12 amino acids long. CDR1 and CDR2 from the germline V gene are MDHEN and SYDVKM. CDR3 sequence: CASSLAGVEAFF. DNA for the CDR3: TGTGCCAGCAGTTTAGCCGGGGTTGAAGCTTTCTTT.

This rearrangement joins TRBV4-1 to TRBJ1-2; 9 bases align to TRBD1. The CDR3 has 16 residues. Germline lookup yields CDR1 MGHRA and CDR2 YSYEKL. V shed 4 bases, J shed 4 bases, and the junction held 10 bases outside the gene matches. The CDR3 DNA reads as TGCGCCAGCAGCCGAAACATCGGACAGGGGCGCTATGGCTACACCTTC. Translating it yields CASSRNIGQGRYGYTF.

The V and J genes are TRBV30 and TRBJ1-2; D not certain. The V and J ends lost 0 bases and 6 bases respectively, with 8 bases between them. This CDR3 has 12 amino acids. The germline gives CDR1 GTSNPN, CDR2 SVGIG (reference sequence). DNA for the CDR3: TGTGCCTGGAGTGTTACATACCATGGCTACACCTTC. It codes for CAWSVTYHGYTF.

The chain has TRBV4-1 and TRBJ2-3; 9 positions agree with TRBD1. The V gene's germline CDR1 is MGHRA and CDR2 YSYEKL. The CDR3 loop spans 17 amino acids. Trimming at V came to 0 bases and at J to 2 bases, leaving 6 bases not matched to a gene. CDR3 protein: CASSQDATGGYTDTQYF. The CDR3 DNA sequence: TGCGCCAGCAGCCAAGATGCGACAGGGGGGTACACAGATACGCAGTATTTT.

This clone was seen a handful of times. The chain couples TRBV28 to TRBJ2-5, with D possibly matching TRBD1 (5 bases). The length of the CDR3 is 15 residues. V dropped 4 bases and J dropped 1 base, with 13 bases sitting between them. Germline V gene sequence: CDR1 MDHEN, CDR2 SYDVKM. The CDR3 reads CASSYLDNFQETQYF. The CDR3 coding sequence is TGTGCCAGCAGTTACCTGGACAACTTCCAAGAGACCCAGTACTTC.

V gene TRBV28 combines with J gene TRBJ2-7; D is undetermined. This CDR3 contains 13 residues. Per the germline V gene, CDR1 is MDHEN and CDR2 is SYDVKM. The ends were cut back, 7 bases at V and 0 bases at J, with 10 bases in the middle. The CDR3 region is CASTWQNSYEQYF. In nucleotides, the CDR3 is TGTGCCAGCACCTGGCAGAACTCCTACGAGCAGTACTTC. The full variable domain, its missing parts supplied by reference TRBV28 and TRBJ2-7, is DVKVTQSSRYLVKRTGEKVFLECVQDMDHENMFWYRQDPGLGLRLIYFSYDVKMKEKGDIPEGYSVSREKKERFSLILESASTNQTSMYLCASTWQNSYEQYFGPGTRLTVT.

The V gene is TRBV19, the J gene TRBJ1-1; no definite D call. The CDR3 has 14 amino acids. With 3 bases removed from V and 0 bases from J, the gap between germline ends came to 8 bases. CDR1 and CDR2 (germline): LNHDA, SQIVND (reference sequence). This chain's CDR3 is CASSMGGMNTEAFF. The CDR3 bases are TGTGCCAGTAGTATGGGCGGGATGAACACTGAAGCTTTCTTT.

This chain connects TRBV9 to TRBJ2-7; no definite D call. Trimming removed 1 base at V and 0 bases at J, with 11 bases between. The germline V gene encodes CDR1 SGDLS and CDR2 YYNGEE. The CDR3 length is 15 residues. The CDR3 protein is CASSVNPAVSYEQYF. For the CDR3, the DNA is TGTGCCAGCAGCGTAAACCCGGCGGTCTCCTACGAGCAGTACTTC.

This chain connects TRBV6-1 to TRBJ2-5, with D tentatively TRBD1 (6 bases). TRBJ2-7 explains the end of the DNA better; the J call may be wrong. The germline V gene encodes CDR1 MNHNS and CDR2 SASEGT. This CDR3 contains 15 residues. CDR3 bases: TGTGCCAGCAGCCCCGGAGCAGGGGCTAACTACGAGCAGTACTTC. Protein product: CASSPGAGANYEQYF.